The 5 T cell receptor beta chains reported below all come from one sample, sequenced in a study of spatial heterogeneity in lung cancer. TCRdb passed the 5' RACE reads through MiXCR, listing each CDR3 protein once. This sample carries 25,000 or so distinct CDR3 sequences, around 6% of them seen once, and the ten largest clones take more than 20%. Regarding time point: blood at routine non-recurrence follow-up after resection. The input material, whole RNA from tumor, nontumor lung or frozen PBMC, was sequenced unsorted. This specimen consisted of PBMCs, obtained at follow-up. The origin of the receptors is a male donor with early-stage non-small cell lung cancer.

The chain uses TRBV18 and TRBJ1-5; D gene uncertain. The V and J ends lost 3 bases and 1 base respectively, with 4 bases between them. Germline assignment: CDR1 KGHSH and CDR2 LQKENI. This CDR3 is 13 amino acids long. CDR3 in amino acids: CASSPDSNQPQHF. CDR3 nucleotide sequence: TGTGCCAGCTCACCCGACAGCAATCAGCCCCAGCATTTT.

This clonotype showed up many times. The CDR3 bases are TGTGCCAGCAGCCGAGGGGTTACAGATACGCAGTATTTT. Encoded protein: CASSRGVTDTQYF. The gene calls are TRBV7-3 and TRBJ2-3; either TRBD1 or TRBD2 may supply D (5 bases each). V was pared by 5 bases and J by 3 bases, with 9 bases between. CDR1 SGHTA and CDR2 FQGTGA come from the germline V gene. The CDR3 is made up of 13 amino acids.

This clonotype was recorded at least ten times. V is TRBV6-6 and J is TRBJ1-1; TRBD1 might be the D (6 bases). From germline, CDR1 is MNHNY and CDR2 SVGAGI (reference sequence). This CDR3 comprises 15 residues. Trimming cost V 0 bases and J 11 bases, with 19 bases left between them. CDR3 DNA: TGTGCCAGCAGTTACTCGGGGGGCGACGGTAATCAGGCTTTCTTT. Amino acid sequence: CASSYSGGDGNQAFF.

This clonotype was detected a few times. The chain links TRBV29-1 to TRBJ2-3; D call uncertain. The germline V gene encodes CDR1 SQVTM and CDR2 ANQGSEA. The CDR3 is 12 amino acids. With 0 bases removed from V and 4 bases from J, the gap between germline ends came to 5 bases. CDR3 nucleotides: TGCAGCGTTGAAGAAAGTGCAGATACGCAGTATTTT. Translating gives CSVEESADTQYF.

The chain carries TRBV11-2 and TRBJ2-1; tentatively, D is TRBD1 or TRBD2 (5 bases each). Trimming left V 0 bases short and J 4 bases short, with 13 bases between. CDR1 is SGHAT, CDR2 FQNNGV, per germline. CDR3 size: 16 residues. CDR3 bases: TGTGCCAGCAGCTTAGAAGGGCCGGGGCCGTACAATGAGCAGTTCTTC. Translation: CASSLEGPGPYNEQFF.